This is a list of T cell receptor beta chains from one sample in a study of blood T cell repertoires in COVID-19. Repertoires were generated with immunoSEQ multiplex PCR, while TCRdb's copy carries only in-frame clones and drops some. The sample yields some 260,000 clones, approximately 90% seen once. Sequencing input: peripheral blood. These TCRs come from a woman in her thirties or forties who had recovered from COVID-19. Both conserved end residues are part of each CDR3. The order of the fields is J gene, clone size, V gene, CDR3 protein. Where a row states a size, it is once, few, many or the class of an expanded clone; other rows omit it.

TRBJ1-4 . TRBV6-5 CASSPGFATNEKLFF
TRBJ1-2 . TRBV27 CASSPGLIYGYTF
TRBJ1-5 . TRBV28 CASRPGAQPQHF
TRBJ2-1 . TRBV4-3 CASSPSGTLNEQFF
TRBJ1-4 . TRBV24-1 CATSDPLGGNEKLFF
TRBJ2-7 once TRBV11-2 CASSPRGGDSYEQYF
TRBJ2-1 . TRBV6-2/TRBV6-3 CASSYSGRPSGIEQFF
TRBJ2-7 . TRBV6-2/TRBV6-3 CASSYPPNEQYF
TRBJ2-1 . TRBV7-2 CASSLAGVRSYNEQFF
TRBJ2-3 . TRBV9 CASSVMSAGGRADTQYF
TRBJ2-5 . TRBV10-3 CAISGGGSGSDQYF
TRBJ2-7 . TRBV4-3 CASSRTGGSSYEQYF
TRBJ1-1 . TRBV6-5 CASSYQNTNRVEAFF
TRBJ1-2 . TRBV6-2/TRBV6-3 CASSSHRAFYGYTF
TRBJ1-1 . TRBV14 CASSPTRSGTEAFF
TRBJ2-3 . TRBV5-1 CASSPGTGAASTQYF
TRBJ2-1 . TRBV18 CASSPRGTNNEQFF
TRBJ1-5 . TRBV6-6 CASSTAGSLPHEPQHF
TRBJ2-2 . TRBV10-3 CAITSVNTGELFF
TRBJ2-5 . TRBV7-2 CASSRSGGPAGETQYF
TRBJ2-7 . TRBV28 CASNPPGQGPYEQYF
TRBJ1-3 . TRBV6-5 CASSLGRGNTIYF